This TCR beta chain is drawn from a study of cytomegalovirus exposure and HLA in healthy donors. V was clipped by 5 bases and J by 5 bases; unmatched bases: 6. Germline V lookup: CDR1 SGHNT, CDR2 YENEEA. The CDR3 sequence is 15 residues long. In regard to this clone: What it binds is unknown.

PCR was performed using 60 Vbeta and 13 Jbeta primers. TCRdb's table, derived via immunoSEQ multiplex PCR, lists solely in-frame clones and lacks some. The data contain some 150,000 clones, about 64% of them singletons. General study results and limits: The study designated roughly 150 TCR beta chains cytomegalovirus-associated. Per a prior analysis, the majority of TCR beta V segments were productive roughly 90% or roughly 30% of the time.

V and J are TRBV11-3 and TRBJ2-5, with TRBD2 matching 12 bases. The sequence came from a woman in her thirties in good health and CMV-seropositive. The sample comprised PBMCs. The DNA of the CDR3 is TGTGCCAGCAGCCAAGCTAGCGGGAGGGGGGAGACCCAGTACTTC. Protein product: CASSQASGRGETQYF.